A single sample gave rise to the 29 T cell receptor beta chains below, sequenced in a study of T cell repertoires in cytomegalovirus infection. No antigen has been assigned to these receptors. TCRdb itself ran the reads through MiXCR, one entry per CDR3 protein. The table has fewer than 1,000,000 distinct CDR3 sequences, approximately 31% seen once. The sequencing here drew on cultured CD8+ T cells from PBMCs, taken from culture after CMV antigen stimulation. These receptor sequences come from a human donor in good health (CMV status not recorded). Some clones in this sample may be carry-over from other donors' samples.

This clonotype was recorded a few times. This chain connects TRBV5-1 to TRBJ1-6; tentatively, D is TRBD1 (6 bases). The ends were cut back, 4 bases at V and 6 bases at J, with 17 bases in the middle. The CDR3 extends over 16 amino acids. CDR1 and CDR2 (germline): SGHRS, YFSETQ. CDR3 sequence reads: CASSGGQLGTNSPLHF. DNA of the CDR3: TGCGCCAGCAGCGGTGGACAGCTAGGGACTAATTCACCCCTCCACTTT.

In the case of this clonotype: At one end, the junction sequence differs from germline, possibly due to a read error. The rearrangement links TRBV5-3 to TRBJ2-1; D possibly matches TRBD1 or TRBD2 (6 bases each). TRBV5-3 is an ORF, with its function uncertain. This CDR3 comprises 13 residues. CDR3 nucleotides: TGTGCCAGCAGCTTACCGGGGGCCACAGAGCAGTTCTTC. Translated: CASSLPGATEQFF.

This clonotype has only a few counts. This chain joins TRBV5-1 and TRBJ2-2, with D perhaps matching TRBD1 (5 bases). The V end lost 7 bases, the J end lost 1 base, and 8 bases lay between the germline ends. The CDR3 extends over 13 amino acids. Germline CDR1 is SGHRS and CDR2 is YFSETQ. The CDR3 DNA reads TGCGCCAGCTCGCAGGGGAACACCGGGGAGCTGTTTTTT. Translated: CASSQGNTGELFF.

This clonotype was found a few times. This may stem from a read error, because a much larger clone lies one nucleotide away. The chain links TRBV12-3 or TRBV12-4 to TRBJ1-5; TRBD1 matches 8 bases. There are 14 residues in the CDR3. J gave up 2 bases and V 6 bases, and 3 bases lay outside the gene matches. The DNA for the CDR3 is TGTGCCAGCAGACAGACAGGGGGCAATCAGCCCCAGCATTTT. This sequence encodes CASRQTGGNQPQHF.

The chain employs TRBV27 and TRBJ1-5; the match to TRBD1 covers 8 bases. This CDR3 has 13 residues. The ends lost 7 bases at V and 6 bases at J; junction bases unmatched: 5. Looked up from germline, CDR1 is MNHEY and CDR2 is SMNVEV (reference sequence). The CDR3 DNA follows: TGTGCCAGCACCCAGGGGGCGGGTCAGCCCCAGCATTTT. Its translation is CASTQGAGQPQHF.

The chain couples TRBV28 to TRBJ2-7; TRBD1 matches 9 bases. This CDR3 is built from 16 residues. The V gene end was trimmed by 4 bases and the J gene end by 4 bases; junction bases not matched to a gene: 11. Germline CDR1 and CDR2: MDHEN and SYDVKM. The CDR3 nucleotides are TGTGCCAGCAGTTCACATCCCGGGACAGGGTTGTACGAGCAGTACGTC. Residues: CASSSHPGTGLYEQYV.

This chain joins TRBV5-4 and TRBJ1-1; D is perhaps TRBD1 (6 bases). CDR3 length: 16 residues. V lost 5 bases, J lost 0 bases, and 17 bases lay in between. CDR1 is SGHNT, CDR2 YYREEE, per germline (reference sequence). The CDR3: CASRRDTDSMNTEAFF. The CDR3 DNA reads as TGTGCCAGCAGGAGGGACACAGACAGTATGAACACTGAAGCTTTCTTT.

CDR3 in amino acids: CASSYGTSNEQYF. Here the CDR3 DNA reads TGTGCCAGCAGTTACGGGACATCGAACGAGCAGTACTTC. J is TRBJ2-7 and V is TRBV6-5; D perhaps matches TRBD1 (6 bases). The germline V gene has CDR1 MNHEY and CDR2 SVGAGI. The CDR3 loop spans 13 amino acids. V lost 2 bases and J lost 5, with 10 bases in between.

J is TRBJ2-7 and V is TRBV12-5; possible D gene TRBD1, 6 bases. V lost 1 base to trimming and J lost 2 bases, with 15 bases between them. The germline gives CDR1 LGHNT, CDR2 FRNRAP. The CDR3 totals 16 residues. CDR3 sequence reads: CASGLEGVSVAYEQYF. In DNA form, the CDR3 reads TGTGCTAGTGGTTTGGAGGGGGTTTCTGTTGCCTACGAGCAGTACTTC. The full variable domain, with the rest looked up from reference TRBV12-5 and TRBJ2-7, is DARVTQTPRHKVTEMGQEVTMRCQPILGHNTVFWYRQTMMQGLELLAYFRNRAPLDDSGMPKDRFSAEMPDATLATLKIQPSEPRDSAVYFCASGLEGVSVAYEQYFGPGTRLTVT.

The chain links TRBV10-3 to TRBJ1-2; 7 bases map to TRBD1. V shed 2 bases and J 4 bases; nucleotides not matched to a gene: 7. The CDR3 sequence is 15 residues long. The germline gives CDR1 ENHRY, CDR2 SYGVKD. CDR3 amino acids: CAISEDLTGTYGYTF. The CDR3 nucleotides are TGTGCCATCAGTGAGGACCTGACAGGGACCTATGGCTACACCTTC.

The chain recombines TRBV7-9 with TRBJ1-1, with TRBD1 matching over 7 bases. This CDR3 region has 15 residues. With V trimmed by 5 bases and J by 10 bases, 16 bases remained unmatched. Germline lookup yields CDR1 SEHNR and CDR2 FQNEAQ (reference sequence). The CDR3 here is CASSDTGTVGLAAFF. CDR3 DNA: TGTGCCAGCAGCGATACAGGGACAGTCGGCCTGGCAGCTTTCTTT. The complete variable domain, with remaining parts taken from reference TRBV7-9 and TRBJ1-1, reads DTGVSQNPRHKITKRGQNVTFRCDPISEHNRLYWYRQTLGQGPEFLTYFQNEAQLEKSRLLSDRFSAERPKGSFSTLEIQRTEQGDSAMYLCASSDTGTVGLAAFFGQGTRLTVV.

This rearrangement joins TRBV6-2 or TRBV6-3 to TRBJ1-5, with D perhaps TRBD1 (5 bases). CDR1 and CDR2 (germline): MNHEY, SVGEGT. The CDR3 sequence is 15 residues long. Trimming removed 7 bases at V and 4 bases at J, with 17 bases between. CDR3 nucleotides: TGTGCCAGCAAGGAGGGGAGCCTGGGGAATCAGCCCCAGCATTTT. It encodes CASKEGSLGNQPQHF.

This clonotype was detected ten times or more. V and J are TRBV12-3 or TRBV12-4 and TRBJ2-7, with TRBD2 matching over 8 bases. Trimming cost V 3 bases and J 3 bases; bases outside gene matches: 4. The CDR3 runs 14 residues. CDR3 DNA sequence: TGTGCCAGCAGTTTCGGGGGGGGCGGCTACGAGCAGTACTTC. Translation gives CASSFGGGGYEQYF.

This clonotype occurred many times. The CDR3 sequence is CASSFRVGTEAFF. CDR3 nucleotides: TGTGCCAGCAGCTTCAGGGTGGGTACTGAAGCTTTCTTT. The chain has TRBV7-8 and TRBJ1-1, with D tentatively TRBD1 (5 bases). Germline-derived CDR1 and CDR2 are SGHVS and FQNEAQ. CDR3 length: 13 residues. The V and J ends lost 3 bases and 5 bases respectively, with 10 bases between them.

This clonotype has only a few counts. The chain has TRBV11-2 and TRBJ2-7; D remains ambiguous. Trimming took off 0 bases at V and 3 bases at J, with 12 bases between the two ends. The CDR3 has 15 amino acids. Germline V gene sequence: CDR1 SGHAT, CDR2 FQNNGV. The CDR3 region is CASSLEGFKNYEQYV. CDR3 coding DNA: TGTGCCAGCAGCTTAGAGGGCTTTAAAAACTACGAGCAGTACGTC.

The CDR3: CASSYRDSPNQPQHF. The CDR3 DNA is TGTGCCAGCAGTTACCGGGACAGCCCCAATCAGCCCCAGCATTTT. The rearrangement links TRBV6-1 to TRBJ1-5, with 7 bases matching TRBD1. CDR1 is MNHNS, CDR2 SASEGT, per germline. The CDR3 has 15 amino acids. The V and J ends lost 5 bases and 3 bases, in that order; junction bases with no gene match: 7.

The chain uses TRBV10-3 and TRBJ2-1; no clear D gene. V gave up 2 bases and J gave up 9 bases, with 5 bases separating them. The CDR3 runs 11 residues. The V gene's germline CDR1 is ENHRY and CDR2 SYGVKD. CDR3 bases: TGTGCCATCAGTGAGGGGCTTGAGCAGTTCTTC. Protein sequence: CAISEGLEQFF.

In its sample, this clonotype was seen a few times. The gene calls are TRBV6-1 and TRBJ2-1; 8 positions agree with TRBD1. Trimming removed 9 bases from V and 1 base from J; junction bases left unmatched: 11. The CDR3 extends over 16 amino acids. The germline gives CDR1 MNHNS, CDR2 SASEGT. CDR3 region: CASSLDRVFSYNEQFF. The CDR3 nucleotides read TGTGCCAGTTCACTGGACAGGGTCTTTTCCTACAATGAGCAGTTCTTC.

There are a few counts of this clonotype. The chain combines TRBV14 with TRBJ2-2, with D uncertain. The CDR3 has 19 residues. The V gene's germline CDR1 is SGHDN and CDR2 FVKESK. V lost 4 bases and J 3 bases, leaving 24 bases between the germline ends. The chain's CDR3 is CASSPLGSTRLSYTGELFF. CDR3 nucleotide sequence: TGTGCCAGCAGCCCCCTGGGATCTACTCGCTTAAGTTACACCGGGGAGCTGTTTTTT.

The rearrangement joins TRBV7-9 to TRBJ1-2, with D maybe TRBD1 (6 bases). The CDR3 runs 14 residues. V was clipped by 0 bases and J by 1 base, with 6 bases between them. Germline V gives CDR1 SEHNR, CDR2 FQNEAQ (reference sequence). CDR3 amino acids: CASSLADSNYGYTF. In DNA form, the CDR3 reads TGTGCCAGCAGCTTAGCGGACAGTAACTATGGCTACACCTTC.

The gene calls are TRBV5-1 and TRBJ2-1; TRBD1 or TRBD2 may be the D gene (6 bases each). The CDR3 is 16 residues long. Deletions cut 1 base from V and 2 bases from J, with 13 bases between. The germline CDR1 and CDR2 sequences are SGHRS and YFSETQ. CDR3: CASSLWGAEPYNEQFF. Written as DNA, the CDR3 is TGCGCCAGCAGCTTGTGGGGGGCGGAACCCTACAATGAGCAGTTCTTC.

The chain combines TRBV24-1 with TRBJ2-5; the match to TRBD1 covers 8 bases. With V trimmed by 3 bases and J by 5 bases, 1 base remained unmatched. The CDR3 contains 13 residues. Germline CDR1 is KGHDR and CDR2 is SFDVKD. The CDR3 reads CATSDRQGETQYF. CDR3 DNA sequence: TGTGCCACCAGTGATCGACAGGGGGAGACCCAGTACTTC.

With respect to this clonotype: The junction shows a germline mismatch at one end, possibly a read error. The chain uses TRBV6-1 and TRBJ2-7, with 7 bases fitting TRBD1. CDR1 and CDR2 from the germline V gene are MNHNS and SASEGT. The CDR3 sequence is 17 residues long. DNA for the CDR3: TGTGCCAGCAGCCTTAACCGGGACAGAGATATTTCCTACGATCAGTACTTC. Protein sequence: CASSLNRDRDISYDQYF.

The gene calls are TRBV7-6 and TRBJ2-3; 7 positions match TRBD1. Germline V gene sequence: CDR1 SGHVS, CDR2 FNYEAQ. The CDR3 consists of 11 residues. Trimming at V came to 4 bases and at J to 11 bases, leaving 3 bases not matched to a gene. CDR3 amino acids: CASSSSGGQYF. CDR3 nucleotide sequence: TGTGCCAGCAGCTCGTCAGGGGGGCAGTATTTT.

V gene TRBV4-1 combines with J gene TRBJ1-6; D uncertain. The germline CDR1 and CDR2 sequences are MGHRA and YSYEKL. Trimming left V 1 base short and J 9 bases short, with 13 bases between. This CDR3 spans 15 amino acids. CDR3 residues: CASSQGPLIGSPLHF. The CDR3, as DNA: TGCGCCAGCAGCCAAGGCCCCTTAATCGGTTCACCCCTCCACTTT.

In DNA, the CDR3 is TGTGCCAGCTACTGGAATGGGGGGGGCCTCACAGATACGCAGTATTTT. Its protein product is CASYWNGGGLTDTQYF. The chain uses TRBV6-2 or TRBV6-3 and TRBJ2-3, with D tentatively TRBD2 (7 bases). The germline V and J ends were trimmed by 8 bases and 2 bases, with 20 bases remaining between them. CDR1 is MNHEY and CDR2 is SVGEGT in the germline V gene. The CDR3 length is 16 residues.

In this sample, this clonotype turned up a few times. The genes are TRBV5-6 and TRBJ1-5; D is unclear. The germline CDR1 and CDR2 sequences are SGHDT and YYEEEE. Deletions cut 4 bases from V and 6 bases from J, with 11 bases between. The CDR3 covers 13 residues. CDR3 DNA sequence: TGTGCCAGCAGCAAGGGAGGCGGTCAGCCCCAGCATTTT. It specifies CASSKGGGQPQHF. The complete variable domain, with remaining parts taken from reference TRBV5-6 and TRBJ1-5, reads DAGVTQSPTHLIKTRGQQVTLRCSPKSGHDTVSWYQQALGQGPQFIFQYYEEEERQRGNFPDRFSGHQFPNYSSELNVNALLLGDSALYLCASSKGGGQPQHFGDGTRLSIL.

This clonotype was counted between two and nine times. The V and J genes are TRBV28 and TRBJ2-1; 8 positions match TRBD1. Germline V gene sequence: CDR1 MDHEN, CDR2 SYDVKM. J gave up 9 bases and V 6 bases, and 16 bases lay outside the gene matches. CDR3 size: 16 residues. This chain's CDR3 is CASSPDRGTARIEQFF. The CDR3 DNA sequence: TGTGCCAGCAGCCCCGACAGGGGAACCGCTAGGATTGAGCAGTTCTTC.

The rearrangement uses TRBV27 and TRBJ2-7; a possible D gene is TRBD2 (5 bases). The germline V and J ends were trimmed by 0 bases and 2 bases, with 17 bases remaining between them. The CDR3 has 17 amino acids. Germline CDR1 MNHEY, CDR2 SMNVEV (reference sequence). The CDR3 sequence: CASSLSPPAAGTYEQYV. CDR3 DNA sequence: TGTGCCAGCAGTTTATCTCCCCCAGCGGCGGGCACCTACGAGCAGTACGTC.